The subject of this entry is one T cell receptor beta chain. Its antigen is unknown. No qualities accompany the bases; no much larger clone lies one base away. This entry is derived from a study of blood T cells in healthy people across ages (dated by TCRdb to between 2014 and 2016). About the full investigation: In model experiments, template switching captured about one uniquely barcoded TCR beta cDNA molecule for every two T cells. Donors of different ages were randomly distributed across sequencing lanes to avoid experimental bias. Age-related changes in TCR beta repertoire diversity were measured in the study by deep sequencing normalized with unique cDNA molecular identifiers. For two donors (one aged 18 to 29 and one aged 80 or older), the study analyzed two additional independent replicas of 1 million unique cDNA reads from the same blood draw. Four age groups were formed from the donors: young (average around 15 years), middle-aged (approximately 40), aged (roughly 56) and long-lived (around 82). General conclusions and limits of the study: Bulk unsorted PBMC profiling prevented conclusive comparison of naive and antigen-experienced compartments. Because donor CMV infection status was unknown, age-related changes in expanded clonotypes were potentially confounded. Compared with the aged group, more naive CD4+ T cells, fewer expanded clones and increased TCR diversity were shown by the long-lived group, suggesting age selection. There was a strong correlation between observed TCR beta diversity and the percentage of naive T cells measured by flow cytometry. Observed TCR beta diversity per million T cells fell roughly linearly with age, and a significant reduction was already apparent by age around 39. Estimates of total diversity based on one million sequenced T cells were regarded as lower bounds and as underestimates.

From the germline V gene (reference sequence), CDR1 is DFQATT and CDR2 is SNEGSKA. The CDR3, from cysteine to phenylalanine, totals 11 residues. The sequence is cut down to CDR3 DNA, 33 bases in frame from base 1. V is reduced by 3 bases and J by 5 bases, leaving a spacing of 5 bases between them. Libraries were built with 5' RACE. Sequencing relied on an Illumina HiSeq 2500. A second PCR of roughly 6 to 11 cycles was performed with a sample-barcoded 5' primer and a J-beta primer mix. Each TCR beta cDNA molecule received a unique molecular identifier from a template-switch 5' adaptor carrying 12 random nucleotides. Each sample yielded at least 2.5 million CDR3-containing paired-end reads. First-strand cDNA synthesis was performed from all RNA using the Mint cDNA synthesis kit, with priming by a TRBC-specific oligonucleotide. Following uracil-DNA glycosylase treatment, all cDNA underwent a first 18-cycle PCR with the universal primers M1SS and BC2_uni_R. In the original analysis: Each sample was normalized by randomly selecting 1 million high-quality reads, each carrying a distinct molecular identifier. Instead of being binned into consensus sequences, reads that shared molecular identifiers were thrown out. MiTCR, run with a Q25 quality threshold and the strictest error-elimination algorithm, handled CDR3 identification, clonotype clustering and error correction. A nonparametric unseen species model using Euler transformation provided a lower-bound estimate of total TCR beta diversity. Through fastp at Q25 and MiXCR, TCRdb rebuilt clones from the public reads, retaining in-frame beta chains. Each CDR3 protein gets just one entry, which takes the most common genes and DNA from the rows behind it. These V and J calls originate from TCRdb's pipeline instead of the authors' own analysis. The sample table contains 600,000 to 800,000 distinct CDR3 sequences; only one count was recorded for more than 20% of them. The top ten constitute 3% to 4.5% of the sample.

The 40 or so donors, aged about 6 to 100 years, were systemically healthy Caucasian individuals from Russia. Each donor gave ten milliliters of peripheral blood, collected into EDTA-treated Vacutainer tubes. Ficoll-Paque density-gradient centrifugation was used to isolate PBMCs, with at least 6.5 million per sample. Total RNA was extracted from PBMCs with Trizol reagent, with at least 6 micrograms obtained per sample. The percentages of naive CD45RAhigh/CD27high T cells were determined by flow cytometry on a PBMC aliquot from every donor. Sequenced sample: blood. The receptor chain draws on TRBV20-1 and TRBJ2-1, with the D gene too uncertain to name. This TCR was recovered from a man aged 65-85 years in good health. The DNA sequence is TGCAGTGCTAGCGGGCACAATGAGCAGTTCTTC. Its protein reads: CSASGHNEQFF.